The T cell receptor (beta chain) under discussion was sequenced for a study of blood T cell repertoires in COVID-19. About the research overall: The United States, Italy and Spain provided the acute and convalescent COVID-19 samples. T cells, B-cell-depleted T cells, or PBMCs supplied cDNA or gDNA.

CDR1 SNHLY and CDR2 FYNNEI come from the germline V gene. V dropped 7 bases and J dropped 1 base, with 10 bases sitting between them. There are 14 residues in the CDR3. This clone was counted a few times. The authors' processing: Scientists estimated how many nucleated cells there were by amplifying reference gene primers. Data came from immunoSEQ multiplex PCR; TCRdb stores just in-frame clones and leaves some out. For V, J and clone size, that table is used; D and trimming come from the DNA. The sample has some 350,000 clones, around 84% seen once. The rearrangement uses TRBV2 and TRBJ2-2, with D possibly TRBD1 on 6 matching bases. This receptor was taken from a human donor in a cohort sampled during active COVID-19. Sequencing was done on a sample of peripheral blood. The CDR3 bases are TGTGCCAGCAAGGTGGGACAGAACACCGGGGAGCTGTTTTTT. The encoded protein is CASKVGQNTGELFF.